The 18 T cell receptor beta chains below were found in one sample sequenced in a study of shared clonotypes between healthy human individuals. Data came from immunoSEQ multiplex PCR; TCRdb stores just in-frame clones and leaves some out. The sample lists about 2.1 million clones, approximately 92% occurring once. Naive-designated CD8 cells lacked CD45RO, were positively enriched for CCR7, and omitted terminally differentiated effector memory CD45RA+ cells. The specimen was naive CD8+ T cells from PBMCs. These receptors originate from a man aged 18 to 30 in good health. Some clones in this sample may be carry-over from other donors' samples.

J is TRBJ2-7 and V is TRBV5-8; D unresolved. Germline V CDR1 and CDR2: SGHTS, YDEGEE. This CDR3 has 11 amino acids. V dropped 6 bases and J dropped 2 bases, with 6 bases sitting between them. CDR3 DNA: TGTGCCAGCACCACAACCTACGAGCAGTACTTC. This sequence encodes CASTTTYEQYF.

CDR3 DNA sequence: TGCGCCAGCAGCCAAGATTGGCGGGGTTACTACGAGCAGTACTTC. Its protein product is CASSQDWRGYYEQYF. V gene TRBV4-3 combines with J gene TRBJ2-7; perhaps TRBD2 as D (6 bases). Germline V gene sequence: CDR1 LGHNA, CDR2 YSLEER. The germline V and J ends were trimmed by 0 bases and 3 bases, with 12 bases remaining between them. The CDR3 covers 15 residues.

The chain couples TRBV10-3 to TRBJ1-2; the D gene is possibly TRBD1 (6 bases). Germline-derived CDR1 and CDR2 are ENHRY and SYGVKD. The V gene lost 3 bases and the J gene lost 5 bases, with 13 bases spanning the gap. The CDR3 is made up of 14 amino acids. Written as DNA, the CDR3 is TGTGCCATCAGTGATGGAACAGGGTTTTATGGCTACACCTTC. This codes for CAISDGTGFYGYTF.

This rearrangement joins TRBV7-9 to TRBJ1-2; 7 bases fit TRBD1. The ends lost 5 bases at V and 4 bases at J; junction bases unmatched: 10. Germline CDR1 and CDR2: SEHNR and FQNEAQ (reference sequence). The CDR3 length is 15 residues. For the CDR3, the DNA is TGTGCCAGCAGCCCGCCAGTGACAGGGTTCTATGGCTACACCTTC. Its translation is CASSPPVTGFYGYTF.

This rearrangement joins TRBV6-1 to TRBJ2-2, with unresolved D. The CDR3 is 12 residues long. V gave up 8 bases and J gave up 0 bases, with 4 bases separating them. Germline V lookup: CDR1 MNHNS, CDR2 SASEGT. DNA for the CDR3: TGTGCCAGCGGATCGAACACCGGGGAGCTGTTTTTT. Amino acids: CASGSNTGELFF.

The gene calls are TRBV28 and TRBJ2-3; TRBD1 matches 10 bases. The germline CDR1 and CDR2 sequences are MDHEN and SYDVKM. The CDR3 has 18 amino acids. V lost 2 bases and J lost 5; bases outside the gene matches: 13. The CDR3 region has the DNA TGTGCCAGCAGTTTAGGACCCCCGACAGGGGGCATTGGAGATACGCAGTATTTT. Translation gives CASSLGPPTGGIGDTQYF.

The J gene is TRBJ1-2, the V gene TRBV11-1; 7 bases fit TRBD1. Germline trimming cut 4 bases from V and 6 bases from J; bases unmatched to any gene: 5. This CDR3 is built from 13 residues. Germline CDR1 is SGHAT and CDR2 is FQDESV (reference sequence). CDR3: CASSSGGFNGYTF. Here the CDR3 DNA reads TGTGCCAGCAGCTCAGGGGGATTCAATGGCTACACCTTC.

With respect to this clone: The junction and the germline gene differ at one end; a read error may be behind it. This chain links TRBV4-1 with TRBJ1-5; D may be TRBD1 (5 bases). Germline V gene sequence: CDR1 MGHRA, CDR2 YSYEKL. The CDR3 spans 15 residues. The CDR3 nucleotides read TGCGCCAGCAGCCCCGGGACCATTAGCAATCAGCCCCAGCGTTTT. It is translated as CASSPGTISNQPQRF.

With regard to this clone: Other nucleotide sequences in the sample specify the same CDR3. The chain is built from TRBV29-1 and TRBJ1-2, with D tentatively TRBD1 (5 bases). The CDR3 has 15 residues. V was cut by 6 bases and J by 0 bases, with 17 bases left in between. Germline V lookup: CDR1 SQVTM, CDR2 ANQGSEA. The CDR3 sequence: CSVGPLAEANYGYTF. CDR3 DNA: TGCAGCGTGGGACCACTGGCAGAGGCTAACTATGGCTACACCTTC.

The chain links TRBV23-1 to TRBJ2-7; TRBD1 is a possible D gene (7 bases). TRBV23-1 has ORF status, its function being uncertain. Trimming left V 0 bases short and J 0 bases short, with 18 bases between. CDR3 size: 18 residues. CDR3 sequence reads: CASSQSRDRTTLSYEQYF. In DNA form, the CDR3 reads TGCGCCAGCAGTCAATCGCGGGACAGAACAACACTCTCCTACGAGCAGTACTTC.

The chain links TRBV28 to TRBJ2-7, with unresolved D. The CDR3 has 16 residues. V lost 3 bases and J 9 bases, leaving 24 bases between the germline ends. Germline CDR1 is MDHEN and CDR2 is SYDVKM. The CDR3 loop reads CASSFGPYSDPGAQYF. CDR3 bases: TGTGCCAGCAGTTTTGGTCCCTATTCCGACCCCGGAGCGCAGTACTTC.

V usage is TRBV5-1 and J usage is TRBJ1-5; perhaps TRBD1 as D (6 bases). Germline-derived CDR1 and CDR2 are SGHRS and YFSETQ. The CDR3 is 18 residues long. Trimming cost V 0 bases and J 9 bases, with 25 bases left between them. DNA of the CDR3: TGCGCCAGCAGCTTGGTCGGGGGCAGGGGACGAGGAGACGGGCCCCAGCATTTT. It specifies CASSLVGGRGRGDGPQHF.

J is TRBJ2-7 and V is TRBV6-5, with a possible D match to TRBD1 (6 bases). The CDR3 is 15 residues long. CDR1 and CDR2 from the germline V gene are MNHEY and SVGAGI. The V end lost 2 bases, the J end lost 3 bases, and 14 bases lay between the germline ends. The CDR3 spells CASSYRRGWGYEQYF. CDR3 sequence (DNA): TGTGCCAGCAGTTACCGCAGGGGCTGGGGCTACGAGCAGTACTTC.

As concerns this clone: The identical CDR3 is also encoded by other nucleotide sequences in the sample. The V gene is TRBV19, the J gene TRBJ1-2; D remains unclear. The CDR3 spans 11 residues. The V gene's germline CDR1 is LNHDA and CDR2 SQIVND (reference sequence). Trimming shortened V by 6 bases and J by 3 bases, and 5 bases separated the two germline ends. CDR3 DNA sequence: TGTGCCAGTAGACAAGACTATGGCTACACCTTC. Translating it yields CASRQDYGYTF. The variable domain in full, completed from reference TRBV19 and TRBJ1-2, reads DGGITQSPKYLFRKEGQNVTLSCEQNLNHDAMYWYRQDPGQGLRLIYYSQIVNDFQKGDIAEGYSVSREKKESFPLTVTSAQKNPTAFYLCASRQDYGYTFGSGTRLTVV.

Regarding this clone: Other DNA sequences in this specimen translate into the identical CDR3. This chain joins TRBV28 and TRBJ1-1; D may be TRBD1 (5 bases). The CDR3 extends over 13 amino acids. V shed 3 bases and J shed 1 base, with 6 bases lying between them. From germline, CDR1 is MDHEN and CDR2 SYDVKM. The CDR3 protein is CASSFRENTEAFF. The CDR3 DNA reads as TGTGCCAGCAGTTTCAGGGAGAACACTGAAGCTTTCTTT.

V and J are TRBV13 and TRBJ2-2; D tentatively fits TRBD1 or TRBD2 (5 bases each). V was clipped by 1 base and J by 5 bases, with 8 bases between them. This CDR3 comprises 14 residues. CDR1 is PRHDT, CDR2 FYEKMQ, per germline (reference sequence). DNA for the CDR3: TGTGCCAGCAGCTTAGTGGGGGAAACCGGGGAGCTGTTTTTT. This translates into CASSLVGETGELFF. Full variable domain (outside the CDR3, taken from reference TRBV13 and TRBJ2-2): AAGVIQSPRHLIKEKRETATLKCYPIPRHDTVYWYQQGPGQDPQFLISFYEKMQSDKGSIPDRFSAQQFSDYHSELNMSSLELGDSALYFCASSLVGETGELFFGEGSRLTVL.

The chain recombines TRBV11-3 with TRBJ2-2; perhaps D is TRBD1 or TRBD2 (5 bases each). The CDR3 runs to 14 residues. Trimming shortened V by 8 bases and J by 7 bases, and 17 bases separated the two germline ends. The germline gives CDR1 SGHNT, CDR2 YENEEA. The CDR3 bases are TGTGCCAGCGGATTCAGTGAGGGGAGCGGGGAGCTGTTTTTT. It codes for CASGFSEGSGELFF.

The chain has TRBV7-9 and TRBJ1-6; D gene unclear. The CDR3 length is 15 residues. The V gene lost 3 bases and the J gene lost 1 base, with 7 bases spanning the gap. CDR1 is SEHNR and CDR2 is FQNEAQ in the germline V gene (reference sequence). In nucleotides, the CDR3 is TGTGCCAGCAGCTTGTGGGCTTCCTATAATTCACCCCTCCACTTT. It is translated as CASSLWASYNSPLHF.